This is a list of T cell receptor beta chains from one sample in a study of cytomegalovirus exposure and HLA in healthy donors. TCRdb's table, derived via immunoSEQ multiplex PCR, lists solely in-frame clones and lacks some. This table has approximately 91,000 clones, roughly 76% appearing once. Sequenced: PBMCs. These receptors came from a female donor in good health and CMV-seronegative. CDR3s include the opening cysteine and the closing phenylalanine or tryptophan. A D gene is named only where the DNA matches it firmly. Clone size, where shown, is once, few, many, or a class for clones that have expanded.

J: TRBJ2-7
V: TRBV9
size: .
D: TRBD2
DNA: TGTGCCAGCAGCGTGTTAGCGGGAGCATACGAGCAGTACTTC
CDR3: CASSVLAGAYEQYF

J: TRBJ1-2
V: TRBV29-1
size: .
D: .
DNA: TGCAGCGTTGATAAGGGGCAGGGCTATGGCTACACCTTC
CDR3: CSVDKGQGYGYTF

J: TRBJ1-5
V: TRBV18
size: once
D: TRBD1
DNA: TGTGCCAGCTCAGCGACAGGGGCCCAACAGCCCCAGCATTTT
CDR3: CASSATGAQQPQHF

J: TRBJ2-5
V: TRBV30
size: .
D: TRBD2
DNA: TGTGCCTGGAGCACAGGTTGGCCCAGCGGGAGGGAGGAGACCCAGTACTTC
CDR3: CAWSTGWPSGREETQYF

J: TRBJ2-2
V: TRBV6-6
size: .
D: .
DNA: TGTGCCAGCAGTTACTCCTGGCGGACCGGGGAGCTGTTTTTT
CDR3: CASSYSWRTGELFF

J: TRBJ2-3
V: TRBV25-1
size: .
D: TRBD2
DNA: TGTGCCAGCAGTGAGGCCTACTCTAGCGGGGGGGTGGATACGCAGTATTTT
CDR3: CASSEAYSSGGVDTQYF

J: TRBJ2-5
V: TRBV2
size: once
D: .
DNA: TGTGCCAGCAGTGGTGGGGCAGGGGTCGAGACCCAGTACTTC
CDR3: CASSGGAGVETQYF

J: TRBJ2-3
V: TRBV2
size: .
D: TRBD1
DNA: TGTGCCAGCAGTGAAGAGGGGGCTCGCACAGATACGCAGTATTTT
CDR3: CASSEEGARTDTQYF

J: TRBJ1-4
V: TRBV6-6
size: few
D: .
DNA: TGTGCCAGCACCCAGGAGAGGGCAGGGGCAGAAAAACTGTTTTTT
CDR3: CASTQERAGAEKLFF

J: TRBJ2-3
V: TRBV4-3
size: .
D: TRBD2
DNA: TGCGCCAGCAGCCAAGGTGATGGCGGGGGGGTGGATACGCAGTATTTT
CDR3: CASSQGDGGGVDTQYF

J: TRBJ2-3
V: TRBV30
size: .
D: TRBD1
DNA: TGTGCCTGGAGTCCCGGGGACAGCGGCACAGATGCGCAGTATTTT
CDR3: CAWSPGDSGTDAQYF

J: TRBJ1-6
V: TRBV6-5
size: .
D: .
DNA: TGTGCCAGCAGTGGGGCGGGGTCACCCCTCCACTTT
CDR3: CASSGAGSPLHF

J: TRBJ2-7
V: TRBV6-1
size: .
D: .
DNA: TGTGCCAGCAGTCTACTCCAACCTCCATACGAGCAGTACTTC
CDR3: CASSLLQPPYEQYF

J: TRBJ1-1
V: TRBV2
size: .
D: .
DNA: TGTGCCAGCAGTCTGGACAGTCTTAAACCCCAAACGGGCACTGAAGCTTTCTTT
CDR3: CASSLDSLKPQTGTEAFF

J: TRBJ2-1
V: TRBV14
size: few
D: .
DNA: TGTGCCAGCAGCCAGCCTCGGGGTAATGAGCAGTTCTTC
CDR3: CASSQPRGNEQFF

J: TRBJ2-4
V: TRBV19
size: .
D: .
DNA: TGTGCCAGTAGTCCCAATAGTGACATTCAGTACTTC
CDR3: CASSPNSDIQYF

J: TRBJ1-5
V: TRBV25-1
size: .
D: TRBD1
DNA: TGTGCCAGTTCGACAGGGGGCGGGCATCTACCCCAGCATTTT
CDR3: CASSTGGGHLPQHF

J: TRBJ2-5
V: TRBV7-9
size: .
D: TRBD1
DNA: TGTTCCAGCAGCCCCCGGGACAGGGCTACAGAGACCCAGTACTTC
CDR3: CSSSPRDRATETQYF

J: TRBJ2-2
V: TRBV7-8
size: many
D: .
DNA: TGTGCCAGCAGCGGCAGGGTATCCGGGGAGCTGTTTTTT
CDR3: CASSGRVSGELFF

J: TRBJ1-1
V: TRBV6-6
size: few
D: TRBD1
DNA: TGTGCCAGCAGTCACGGACAGGGTCTGGGCACTGAAGCTTTCTTT
CDR3: CASSHGQGLGTEAFF

J: TRBJ2-7
V: TRBV4-3
size: .
D: .
DNA: TGCGCCAGCAGCCAAGACGGGAGCCCGGCCGAGCAGTACTTC
CDR3: CASSQDGSPAEQYF

J: TRBJ2-3
V: TRBV6-5
size: few
D: TRBD2
DNA: TGTGCCAGCAGACTAGCGGTAACTAGCACAGATACGCAGTATTTT
CDR3: CASRLAVTSTDTQYF

J: TRBJ1-1
V: TRBV6-5
size: .
D: .
DNA: TGTGCCAGCAGTTACGATGGTGGCAGGGTCACTGAAGCTTTCTTT
CDR3: CASSYDGGRVTEAFF

J: TRBJ1-2
V: TRBV7-9
size: .
D: TRBD1
DNA: TGTGCCAGCAGCTTTATTGCCGGGACAGGTTCGTTTGGCTACACCTTC
CDR3: CASSFIAGTGSFGYTF

J: TRBJ1-3
V: TRBV11-3
size: .
D: .
DNA: TGTGCCAGCAGCTTTTCCCGCTCTGGAAACACCATATATTTT
CDR3: CASSFSRSGNTIYF

J: TRBJ1-5
V: TRBV5-5
size: .
D: .
DNA: TGTGCCAGCAGCTTGCGGGACACCGTACTTACGGATAGCAATCAGCCCCAGCATTTT
CDR3: CASSLRDTVLTDSNQPQHF

J: TRBJ1-1
V: TRBV6-5
size: .
D: .
DNA: TGTGCCAGCAGTTACGGTGGGGGGACTGAAGCTTTCTTT
CDR3: CASSYGGGTEAFF

J: TRBJ2-3
V: TRBV28
size: .
D: TRBD2
DNA: TGTGCCAGCAGCACCCCCTGGACTAGCGGGATGGGAGATACGCAGTATTTT
CDR3: CASSTPWTSGMGDTQYF

J: TRBJ2-2
V: TRBV28
size: .
D: .
DNA: TGTGCCAGCATTCAGGGGAACACCGGGGAGCTGTTTTTT
CDR3: CASIQGNTGELFF

J: TRBJ1-1
V: TRBV6-4
size: .
D: .
DNA: TGTGCCAGCAGTGTGGAGGGAGGCACTGAAGCTTTCTTT
CDR3: CASSVEGGTEAFF

J: TRBJ2-5
V: TRBV7-6
size: .
D: .
DNA: TGTGCCAGCAGCTTAGGGTCAGGGGGGCAAGAGACCCAGTACTTC
CDR3: CASSLGSGGQETQYF

J: TRBJ2-7
V: TRBV11-3
size: .
D: TRBD2
DNA: TGTGCCAGCAGCTTACCGGGGGGGGCTTACGAGCAGTACTTC
CDR3: CASSLPGGAYEQYF

J: TRBJ2-7
V: TRBV5-5
size: .
D: .
DNA: TGTGCCAGCAGCGCCAGGGGTTCTAACTACGAGCAGTACTTC
CDR3: CASSARGSNYEQYF

J: TRBJ2-7
V: TRBV2
size: .
D: TRBD2
DNA: TGTGCCAGCGCGAGACTAGCGACTACCTACGAGCAGTACTTC
CDR3: CASARLATTYEQYF

J: TRBJ2-1
V: TRBV6-6
size: .
D: TRBD2
DNA: TGTGCCAGCACCGGACTAGCGGGAGGGAATGAGCAGTTCTTC
CDR3: CASTGLAGGNEQFF

J: TRBJ1-2
V: TRBV7-8
size: .
D: .
DNA: TGTGCCAGCAGCTTAGTCAGGCCCCCCTCGTGGGGCTACACCTTC
CDR3: CASSLVRPPSWGYTF

J: TRBJ1-1
V: TRBV28
size: .
D: TRBD1
DNA: TGTGCCAGCCACTCCGGGGGGACAGGGGGCACTGAAGCTTTCTTT
CDR3: CASHSGGTGGTEAFF

J: TRBJ2-6
V: TRBV7-3
size: .
D: TRBD2
DNA: TGTGCCAGCAGCTTATCCGGGACTAGCGGGGCTGGGGCCAACGTCCTGACTTTC
CDR3: CASSLSGTSGAGANVLTF

J: TRBJ2-1
V: TRBV2
size: .
D: TRBD2
DNA: TGTGCCATTGCTAGCGGTGCCTACAATGAGCAGTTCTTC
CDR3: CAIASGAYNEQFF

J: TRBJ1-2
V: TRBV19
size: few
D: TRBD1
DNA: TGTGCCAGTAGTAAGGTGGACAGGGTTGACTACACCTTC
CDR3: CASSKVDRVDYTF

J: TRBJ2-7
V: TRBV2
size: medium-sized
D: .
DNA: TGTGCCAGCACTAGGTCAGACTCCTACGAGCAGTACTTC
CDR3: CASTRSDSYEQYF

J: TRBJ1-1
V: TRBV25-1
size: .
D: .
DNA: TGTGCCAGCAGCCCCCACGCGGGCGTGAACACTGAAGCTTTCTTT
CDR3: CASSPHAGVNTEAFF